These T cell receptor beta chains were read from a single sample in a study of cytomegalovirus exposure and HLA in healthy donors. This table comes from immunoSEQ multiplex PCR, and its TCRdb copy is limited to in-frame clones, with some not included. The table records some 140,000 clones, 65% to 85% of them present only once. Input material: PBMCs. Source of these receptors: a man between 18 and 29 years old in good health and CMV-seronegative. Each CDR3 is given without its conserved first and last residue. The order of the fields is J gene, V gene, clone size, CDR3 protein. Where a row states a size, it is once, few, many or the class of an expanded clone; other rows omit it.

j_gene: TRBJ2-2
v_gene: TRBV21-1
abundance: .
CDR3aa: ASSTIDRRANTGELF

j_gene: TRBJ2-2
v_gene: TRBV12-5
abundance: .
CDR3aa: ASGYDRRVDTGELF

j_gene: TRBJ1-1
v_gene: TRBV2
abundance: .
CDR3aa: ASSEEARDTEAF

j_gene: TRBJ1-6
v_gene: TRBV7-2
abundance: .
CDR3aa: ASRLPRTASPLH

j_gene: TRBJ2-1
v_gene: TRBV21-1
abundance: once
CDR3aa: ASSQQGSSYNEQF

j_gene: TRBJ1-2
v_gene: TRBV5-4
abundance: once
CDR3aa: ATHNRVNYGYT

j_gene: TRBJ1-3
v_gene: TRBV2
abundance: .
CDR3aa: ASSVRRALGSGNTIY

j_gene: .
v_gene: TRBV5-1
abundance: .
CDR3aa: ASSLGQVLPSYEQY

j_gene: TRBJ1-1
v_gene: TRBV29-1
abundance: few
CDR3aa: SVEEGTRAF

j_gene: TRBJ1-1
v_gene: TRBV27
abundance: .
CDR3aa: ASSLLPTFGRAREAF

j_gene: TRBJ2-5
v_gene: TRBV6-1
abundance: .
CDR3aa: ASSETSGLKGFQETQY

j_gene: TRBJ2-7
v_gene: TRBV5-1
abundance: few
CDR3aa: ASTAAGQVREQY

j_gene: TRBJ1-3
v_gene: TRBV5-8
abundance: .
CDR3aa: ASSLYRDSGNTIY

j_gene: TRBJ1-2
v_gene: TRBV20-1
abundance: few
CDR3aa: SARTVYGYT

j_gene: TRBJ1-2
v_gene: TRBV19
abundance: .
CDR3aa: ASSSQDKGHSYGYT

j_gene: TRBJ1-2
v_gene: TRBV19
abundance: .
CDR3aa: ASSMTVNYGYT

j_gene: TRBJ1-5
v_gene: TRBV2
abundance: .
CDR3aa: ASSLQKINQPQH

j_gene: TRBJ1-1
v_gene: TRBV29-1
abundance: once
CDR3aa: SGQGQFLTEAF

j_gene: TRBJ2-1
v_gene: TRBV7-8
abundance: once
CDR3aa: ASSLGPGQGARNEQF

j_gene: TRBJ1-1
v_gene: TRBV9
abundance: .
CDR3aa: ASKKTGLDEAF

j_gene: TRBJ1-6
v_gene: TRBV2
abundance: .
CDR3aa: ASRRGGTGPKD

j_gene: TRBJ2-1
v_gene: TRBV29-1
abundance: .
CDR3aa: SVEESGGLYNEQF

j_gene: TRBJ2-3
v_gene: TRBV5-6
abundance: .
CDR3aa: ASSNRGRLDTQY

j_gene: TRBJ1-1
v_gene: TRBV18
abundance: .
CDR3aa: ASSSTTGYTEAF

j_gene: TRBJ2-2
v_gene: TRBV5-1
abundance: few
CDR3aa: ASSLDQETGELF

j_gene: TRBJ2-2
v_gene: TRBV7-2
abundance: once
CDR3aa: ASSLAVQGTGELF

j_gene: TRBJ1-5
v_gene: TRBV7-9
abundance: once
CDR3aa: SSSLGGDQPQH

j_gene: TRBJ2-5
v_gene: TRBV7-2
abundance: .
CDR3aa: ASSSRWSGETQY

j_gene: TRBJ2-1
v_gene: TRBV9
abundance: .
CDR3aa: ASSVGGDNEQF

j_gene: TRBJ2-7
v_gene: TRBV6-6
abundance: few
CDR3aa: ASSSGDEQY

j_gene: TRBJ1-6
v_gene: TRBV19
abundance: .
CDR3aa: ASSIGPTDPSSYNSPLH

j_gene: TRBJ1-5
v_gene: TRBV4-3
abundance: .
CDR3aa: ASSQVAGGFNQPQH

j_gene: TRBJ1-5
v_gene: TRBV5-5
abundance: few
CDR3aa: ASSPLPGNQPQH

j_gene: TRBJ1-1
v_gene: TRBV18
abundance: few
CDR3aa: ASSPGQTNTEAF

j_gene: TRBJ1-3
v_gene: TRBV9
abundance: .
CDR3aa: ASSVDPWTTGNTIY

j_gene: TRBJ2-5
v_gene: TRBV7-8
abundance: .
CDR3aa: ASSRDRNDKETQY

j_gene: TRBJ2-7
v_gene: TRBV27
abundance: .
CDR3aa: ASSLTWDRVAYEQY

j_gene: TRBJ1-1
v_gene: TRBV27
abundance: .
CDR3aa: ASSSTDRAEAF

j_gene: TRBJ2-3
v_gene: TRBV19
abundance: .
CDR3aa: ASSAYLAAFGTDTQY

j_gene: TRBJ2-2
v_gene: TRBV9
abundance: .
CDR3aa: ASSTPRRGNDTGELF

j_gene: TRBJ1-2
v_gene: TRBV6-5
abundance: .
CDR3aa: ASSGGTGTNYGYT

j_gene: TRBJ1-2
v_gene: TRBV9
abundance: .
CDR3aa: ASSARGQGHTGYT

j_gene: TRBJ2-3
v_gene: TRBV6-1
abundance: .
CDR3aa: ASSGVTDTQY

j_gene: TRBJ1-3
v_gene: TRBV6-6
abundance: .
CDR3aa: ASSSDSSGNTIY

j_gene: TRBJ2-1
v_gene: TRBV9
abundance: .
CDR3aa: ASSAGLAGGSSSYNEQF

j_gene: TRBJ1-4
v_gene: TRBV7-9
abundance: .
CDR3aa: ASSLRQGALGRVEKLF

j_gene: TRBJ1-5
v_gene: TRBV30
abundance: few
CDR3aa: AWTTGVHQPQH

j_gene: TRBJ1-4
v_gene: TRBV5-1
abundance: few
CDR3aa: ASSTGGKGVNEKLF

j_gene: TRBJ1-6
v_gene: TRBV5-6
abundance: .
CDR3aa: ASTGRRNNSPLH

j_gene: TRBJ2-3
v_gene: TRBV5-1
abundance: once
CDR3aa: ASSLGRGQDTQY

j_gene: TRBJ1-3
v_gene: TRBV7-2
abundance: .
CDR3aa: ASSFMTGVSSGNTIY

j_gene: TRBJ1-4
v_gene: TRBV5-1
abundance: .
CDR3aa: ASSTKDRTEKLF